The clone carrying this TCR beta chain was observed at least ten times. Its antigen is still unknown. TCRdb called the RT-PCR reads again in MiXCR, with one record for every CDR3 protein. Of hundreds of thousands of distinct CDR3 sequences in the sample, 10% to 12% were seen once. CDR3 size: 16 residues. Germline V CDR1 and CDR2: LGHNA, YSLEER. With 0 bases removed from V and 0 bases from J, the gap between germline ends came to 9 bases. The data stem from a study of response to subunit inactivated influenza vaccine. General observations from the study: Each seasonal influenza vaccination recruits few new T cells, the authors suggested.

In addition, the sample was reused for a study of T cells expressing NK-cell markers. That investigation notes: Scientists made TCR beta cDNA using 5'RACE template switching with UMIs. All TCR beta repertoires analysed originated from sorted CD3+CD56+NKG2C+, CD3+CD56+NKG2C- and CD3+CD56-NKG2C+ T cells. HCMV seropositivity marked most of the eight sequenced donors; one was seronegative. In four donors, dominant clonotypes made up about 25-65% of CD3+CD56-NKG2C+ cells.

The source is a man aged 45-65 years who received an inactivated influenza vaccine. The J gene is TRBJ1-3, the V gene TRBV4-3, with D uncertain. Sequencing was performed on PBMCs from blood, taken on the day of vaccination. The CDR3 nucleotides read TGCGCCAGCAGCCAAGATCACAGTAGCTCTGGAAACACCATATATTTT. Translating it yields CASSQDHSSSGNTIYF.